This T cell receptor (beta chain) was documented in a study of blood T cell repertoires in COVID-19. Study context: Samples came from the United States, Italy and Spain, spanning acute and convalescent COVID-19.

Authors' analysis steps: The authors estimated nucleated cell counts from reference gene primer amplification. The repertoire was sequenced with immunoSEQ multiplex PCR; TCRdb's copy has only in-frame clones and lacks some. The V and J calls and clone size were taken over from that table, and D and trimming were inferred from the DNA. The sample includes approximately 180,000 clones, about 90% of them seen just once. Germline loops: CDR1 SGHVS, CDR2 FQNEAQ. Losses at the gene ends were 3 bases for V and 2 bases for J; bases not matched to a gene: 5. CDR3 length: 15 amino acids. The clonotype comes from a human donor with acute COVID-19. The donor label of this sample is uncertain. The sample was PBMCs or T cells enriched from blood (not recorded which). The chain couples TRBV7-8 to TRBJ2-7, with 9 bases lining up with TRBD1. The CDR3: CASSFSGTGTYEQYF. The CDR3 DNA reads as TGTGCCAGCAGCTTCTCCGGGACAGGGACCTACGAGCAGTACTTC.